The 25 T cell receptor beta chains below all came from one sample that was sequenced in a study of cytomegalovirus exposure and HLA in healthy donors. Amplification used 60 Vbeta primers and 13 Jbeta primers. Clones were read by immunoSEQ multiplex PCR, and TCRdb kept only the in-frame ones, dropping some. Here the sample spans about 64,000 clones, around 61% being singletons. The sequenced sample consisted of PBMCs. These TCRs come from a woman aged 45-59 years in good health and CMV-seronegative.

This clone has only a few counts. The chain uses TRBV6-6 and TRBJ1-1; 7 bases fit TRBD1. The CDR3 is made up of 16 amino acids. Trimming removed 5 bases from V and 0 bases from J; junction bases left unmatched: 9. The germline V gene encodes CDR1 MNHNY and CDR2 SVGAGI (reference sequence). The CDR3: CASSTWTGRMNTEAFF. The CDR3 DNA is TGTGCCAGCAGTACCTGGACAGGAAGAATGAACACTGAAGCTTTCTTT.

The rearrangement uses TRBV18 and TRBJ1-1; possible D gene TRBD1, 6 bases. V was shortened by 4 bases and J by 8 bases, with 17 bases between the two germline ends. Germline V lookup: CDR1 KGHSH, CDR2 LQKENI. The CDR3 consists of 14 residues. The CDR3 region has the DNA TGTGCCAGCTCACAGACCGTTACAGGGTTGGAAGCTTTCTTT. It translates to CASSQTVTGLEAFF.

V usage is TRBV2 and J usage is TRBJ2-5, with 9 bases aligning to TRBD2. V was pared by 7 bases and J by 5 bases, with 14 bases of the junction left unmatched. This CDR3 has 16 residues. Per germline, CDR1 SNHLY and CDR2 FYNNEI. CDR3 loop: CASNGPSGMGVETQYF. For the CDR3, the DNA is TGTGCCAGCAACGGTCCTAGCGGGATGGGAGTGGAGACCCAGTACTTC.

The chain couples TRBV6-5 to TRBJ2-1; 9 nucleotides match TRBD1. V was pared by 5 bases and J by 8 bases, with 7 bases of the junction left unmatched. CDR1 and CDR2 (germline): MNHEY, SVGAGI. The CDR3 consists of 14 residues. This CDR3 reads CASSLRDRVDEQFF. The CDR3 bases are TGTGCCAGCAGTCTCCGGGACAGGGTCGATGAGCAGTTCTTC.

CDR3 amino acids: CASSESARGAQETQYF. The CDR3 DNA reads as TGTGCCAGCAGCGAGTCGGCGCGGGGGGCCCAGGAGACCCAGTACTTC. This chain uses TRBV9 with TRBJ2-5; 8 bases are shared with TRBD2. CDR1 and CDR2 (germline): SGDLS, YYNGEE. The CDR3 covers 16 residues. V trimming: 3 bases; J trimming: 5 bases; junction bases outside the gene matches: 12.

This clone was seen repeatedly, ten times or more. V gene TRBV7-9 combines with J gene TRBJ2-7; a weak D match, TRBD2 (6 bases). V was trimmed by 1 base and J by 3 bases, leaving 13 bases between them. The CDR3 extends over 15 amino acids. The germline CDR1 and CDR2 sequences are SEHNR and FQNEAQ (reference sequence). CDR3 loop: CASSLGLRGDYEQYF. The CDR3 DNA sequence: TGTGCCAGCAGCTTAGGACTGCGCGGGGACTACGAGCAGTACTTC. The whole variable domain, filled in from reference TRBV7-9 and TRBJ2-7, reads DTGVSQNPRHKITKRGQNVTFRCDPISEHNRLYWYRQTLGQGPEFLTYFQNEAQLEKSRLLSDRFSAERPKGSFSTLEIQRTEQGDSAMYLCASSLGLRGDYEQYFGPGTRLTVT.

The chain is built from TRBV11-3 and TRBJ1-1, with a tentative D call TRBD1 (5 bases). The CDR3 is 17 residues long. Germline V CDR1 and CDR2: SGHNT, YENEEA. V gave up 6 bases and J gave up 1 base, with 21 bases separating them. The CDR3 DNA reads as TGTGCCAGCAGGCCCAGGTGGGGGGAGCAGGGGAACACTGAAGCTTTCTTT. It codes for CASRPRWGEQGNTEAFF.

This chain connects TRBV6-5 to TRBJ1-4, with 8 bases that match TRBD1. In germline, CDR1 is MNHEY, CDR2 SVGAGI. This CDR3 is built from 12 residues. Trimming at V came to 5 bases and at J to 8 bases, leaving 1 base not matched to a gene. The CDR3 DNA follows: TGTGCCAGCAGTGGACAGGGCGAAAAACTGTTTTTT. It translates to CASSGQGEKLFF.

This clone was counted a few times. This sequence joins TRBV27 and TRBJ1-5; 7 nucleotides line up with TRBD1. Germline V lookup: CDR1 MNHEY, CDR2 SMNVEV (reference sequence). Trimming cost V 6 bases and J 6 bases; bases outside gene matches: 8. The CDR3 is 14 amino acids. The CDR3 here is CASSPQGRGQPQHF. Written as DNA, the CDR3 is TGTGCCAGCAGCCCACAGGGGCGAGGTCAGCCCCAGCATTTT.

The genes are TRBV5-1 and TRBJ2-2; 7 positions match TRBD2. Germline V gene data show CDR1 as SGHRS and CDR2 as YFSETQ. With 5 bases clipped from V and 2 bases from J, the junction kept 3 bases outside the gene matches. CDR3 length: 14 amino acids. The CDR3 DNA reads as TGCGCCAGCAGTCTAGCGGATAACACCGGGGAGCTGTTTTTT. It yields the protein CASSLADNTGELFF.

This CDR3 is CASSEFVLAGPSYEQYF. Written as DNA, the CDR3 is TGCGCCAGCAGTGAGTTTGTACTAGCGGGACCTTCCTACGAGCAGTACTTC. This chain uses TRBV10-1 with TRBJ2-7; 10 bases are shared with TRBD2. V gave up 1 base and J gave up 1 base; unmatched junction bases: 7. This CDR3 is 17 amino acids long. The germline CDR1 and CDR2 sequences are WNHNN and SYGVQD (reference sequence).

The chain employs TRBV27 and TRBJ2-1; 7 positions agree with TRBD2. The CDR3 extends over 14 amino acids. Germline assignment: CDR1 MNHEY and CDR2 SMNVEV (reference sequence). The V segment lost 3 bases and the J segment 6 bases; nucleotides outside the gene matches: 5. The CDR3 DNA sequence: TGTGCCAGCAGTTTTTGGGAGGGGAGCAATGAGCAGTTCTTC. This encodes CASSFWEGSNEQFF.

The J gene is TRBJ1-1, the V gene TRBV9; D is unclear. V shed 4 bases and J shed 3 bases, with 13 bases lying between them. Germline CDR1 reads SGDLS; CDR2 reads YYNGEE. The CDR3 runs to 14 residues. CDR3 loop: CASSMRNEDTEAFF. CDR3 bases: TGTGCCAGCAGCATGCGAAACGAGGACACTGAAGCTTTCTTT.

The CDR3 is CASAVTYEQYF. The CDR3 DNA follows: TGTGCCAGCGCCGTGACTTACGAGCAGTACTTC. V usage is TRBV7-9 and J usage is TRBJ2-7; D gene uncertain. Trimming cost V 8 bases and J 4 bases, with 9 bases left between them. Germline assignment: CDR1 SEHNR and CDR2 FQNEAQ (reference sequence). The CDR3 has 11 residues.

The chain combines TRBV9 with TRBJ2-7; 7 bases are shared with TRBD2. The germline gives CDR1 SGDLS, CDR2 YYNGEE. The J segment lost 2 bases and the V segment lost 4 bases, leaving 12 bases of the junction unmatched. The CDR3 extends over 16 amino acids. The CDR3 nucleotides are TGTGCCAGCAGCAACCCCTACGGCGGGACTACCTACGAGCAGTACTTC. Its protein product is CASSNPYGGTTYEQYF.

V and J are TRBV19 and TRBJ2-5; possible D gene TRBD1, 5 bases. Gene TRBJ2-7 matches the end of the DNA better, so the J call may be wrong. Germline V gene lookup returns CDR1 LNHDA and CDR2 SQIVND (reference sequence). This CDR3 has 13 residues. The CDR3, as DNA: TGTGCCAGTAGTTCACAGGTTAGATACGAGCAGTACTTC. Translating it yields CASSSQVRYEQYF.

V usage is TRBV19 and J usage is TRBJ2-3; TRBD2 agrees at 8 bases. Germline V gives CDR1 LNHDA, CDR2 SQIVND (reference sequence). The CDR3 extends over 14 amino acids. V gave up 6 bases and J gave up 3 bases; unmatched junction bases: 5. In DNA form, the CDR3 reads TGTGCCAGTAGGAGGGAGCGGGAGACAGATACGCAGTATTTT. Encoded protein: CASRRERETDTQYF.

The V gene is TRBV5-6, the J gene TRBJ1-4; D may be TRBD1 (6 bases). V gave up 0 bases and J gave up 0 bases, with 12 bases separating them. CDR3 length: 17 amino acids. Germline V gives CDR1 SGHDT, CDR2 YYEEEE. CDR3 DNA sequence: TGTGCCAGCAGCTTGGTCTCGGCAGGGGCAACTAATGAAAAACTGTTTTTT. Amino acid sequence: CASSLVSAGATNEKLFF.

This chain joins TRBV5-1 and TRBJ1-4; D is perhaps TRBD1 (5 bases). V dropped 4 bases and J dropped 3 bases, with 13 bases sitting between them. CDR1 is SGHRS, CDR2 YFSETQ, per germline. The CDR3 has 15 residues. The CDR3 is CASSDPQGSNEKLFF. CDR3 nucleotide sequence: TGCGCCAGCAGCGACCCGCAGGGATCTAATGAAAAACTGTTTTTT.

J is TRBJ2-7 and V is TRBV27; TRBD2 matches at 11 bases. Germline CDR1 MNHEY, CDR2 SMNVEV (reference sequence). The CDR3 extends over 19 amino acids. The V and J ends lost 4 bases and 5 bases, in that order; junction bases with no gene match: 19. The CDR3, as DNA: TGTGCCAGCAGTTCTCTTGAGGTAGCGGGAGGGAGGGCCAGAGACGAGCAGTACTTC. This gives the protein CASSSLEVAGGRARDEQYF.

This chain joins TRBV25-1 and TRBJ2-1; D gene ambiguous. The CDR3 has 11 amino acids. The germline gives CDR1 MGHDK, CDR2 SYGVNS. Deletions cut 10 bases from V and 5 bases from J, with 9 bases between. CDR3 in DNA: TGTGCCACCGCGTTGGACAATGAGCAGTTCTTC. Its protein is CATALDNEQFF.

The chain recombines TRBV5-1 with TRBJ2-7; D gene uncertain. CDR1 and CDR2 (germline): SGHRS, YFSETQ. The CDR3 length is 12 residues. The germline V and J ends were trimmed by 4 bases and 6 bases, with 11 bases remaining between them. The CDR3 sequence: CASSPTPSEQYF. The CDR3 bases are TGCGCCAGCAGCCCCACTCCTTCCGAGCAGTACTTC.

The CDR3 nucleotides read TGCAGCGTTGGCGGAGGTGGACAGAGCGCTCAGGGCGAGCAGTACTTC. This gives the protein CSVGGGGQSAQGEQYF. This chain links TRBV29-1 with TRBJ2-7; weak D call: TRBD1 (6 bases). Germline CDR1 reads SQVTM; CDR2 reads ANQGSEA. This CDR3 comprises 16 residues. V was trimmed by 4 bases and J by 6 bases, leaving 25 bases between them.

There are a few counts of this clone. This chain links TRBV9 with TRBJ2-1; the match to TRBD2 covers 13 bases. Losses at the gene ends were 3 bases for V and 9 bases for J; bases not matched to a gene: 6. The CDR3 spans 15 residues. Per the germline V gene, CDR1 is SGDLS and CDR2 is YYNGEE. CDR3: CASSATSGRAGEQFF. The CDR3 DNA sequence: TGTGCCAGCAGCGCAACTAGCGGGAGGGCCGGTGAGCAGTTCTTC. The full variable domain, with the rest looked up from reference TRBV9 and TRBJ2-1, is DSGVTQTPKHLITATGQRVTLRCSPRSGDLSVYWYQQSLDQGLQFLIQYYNGEERAKGNILERFSAQQFPDLHSELNLSSLELGDSALYFCASSATSGRAGEQFFGPGTRLTVL.

The chain combines TRBV7-9 with TRBJ1-2; no definite D call. The CDR3 spans 14 residues. CDR1 SEHNR and CDR2 FQNEAQ come from the germline V gene (reference sequence). V lost 0 bases and J 4 bases, leaving 9 bases between the germline ends. CDR3 DNA sequence: TGTGCCAGCAGCTTAGCTGACTCAGCCTATGGCTACACCTTC. It codes for CASSLADSAYGYTF.